One T cell receptor (beta chain) is described in this entry. The antigen remains undetermined. CDR1 and CDR2 (germline): KGHSH, LQKENI. V shed 2 bases and J shed 1 base, with 18 bases lying between them. The CDR3 sequence is 19 residues long. The source of the sample is a study of blood T cells in healthy people across ages. Combining a sample-barcoded 5' primer with a J-beta primer mix, a second PCR ran for 7 to 11 cycles. Via MiXCR, TCRdb re-called the 5' RACE reads, giving one row per CDR3 protein. In the table there are approximately 800,000 distinct CDR3 sequences, just under 25% of which are singletons. Study-level results: Diversity figures derived from one million T cells were judged to underestimate the true value.

The same data also contributed to another study, on T cells of mothers and their children. That publication notes: Unrelated mother-child pairs always had slightly, but never significantly, lower normalized overlap than related pairs.

The chain couples TRBV18 to TRBJ2-6, with D possibly TRBD1 on 8 matching bases. The specimen was blood. This receptor was taken from a boy aged 10-17 years in good health. The CDR3 nucleotides read TGTGCCAGCTCACCAGACTGGACAGGGACTATATCTGGGGCCAACGTCCTGACTTTC. This gives the protein CASSPDWTGTISGANVLTF.